This T cell receptor beta chain was captured by sequencing in a study of shared clonotypes between healthy human individuals. The CDR3 has 14 residues. The V gene's germline CDR1 is SGHTA and CDR2 FQGNSA. The ends were cut back, 5 bases at V and 6 bases at J, with 13 bases in the middle. The method was immunoSEQ multiplex PCR; TCRdb's version includes in-frame clones alone and lacks a portion of them. Of around 1.4 million clones listed, about 98.5% are singletons. The study enrolled healthy HIV-negative adults without recent acute infections or vaccinations as donors. Only Caucasian adults living in Nashville, Tennessee made up the donor group.

The TCR originated in a man aged 30 to 39 in good health. The sequenced sample was naive CD4+ T cells sorted from blood. Subset meaning: CD45RA+ positively selected. J is TRBJ1-4 and V is TRBV7-2, with D unresolved. The CDR3 region has the DNA TGTGCCAGCAGCCAAACCCGGGGTCATGAAAAACTGTTTTTT. Amino acid sequence: CASSQTRGHEKLFF.